Listed below are T cell receptor beta chains from one sample, sequenced in a study of blood T cell repertoires in COVID-19. Measured with immunoSEQ multiplex PCR; TCRdb has only the in-frame clones, and not every one. The top ten clones hold less than 3% of a sample with 270,000 or so clones, around nine tenths of them seen once. Sequences were obtained from PBMCs or T cells enriched from blood (not recorded which). These receptor sequences come from a woman younger than 35 who had recovered from COVID-19. CDR3s include the opening cysteine and the closing phenylalanine or tryptophan.

CDR3 protein,V gene,J gene
CASSRGRTRGNEQFF,TRBV11-2,TRBJ2-1
CASSQGREAINEQFF,TRBV3-1/TRBV3-2,TRBJ2-1
CASSVVDNEKLFF,TRBV9,TRBJ1-4
CASSSINDRSGYTF,TRBV7-2,TRBJ1-2
CASSEEWGGNEQFF,TRBV9,TRBJ2-1
CASSLAAQGNTEAFF,TRBV11-3,TRBJ1-1
CASSFLARLAGGKQFF,TRBV27,TRBJ2-1
CASSRLAGVTGELFF,TRBV14,TRBJ2-2
CAWSGNEKLFF,TRBV30,TRBJ1-4
CASSSRSPQGYGYTF,TRBV5-1,TRBJ1-2
CASSEASGSTDTQYF,TRBV10-1,TRBJ2-3
CASSAEGGTDTQYF,TRBV6-4,TRBJ2-3
CASSSHGGTEAFF,TRBV19,TRBJ1-1
CASSPNRGLGTDTQYF,TRBV28,TRBJ2-3
CSVEAYPRENSGNTIYF,TRBV29-1,TRBJ1-3
CASSPSGGSNQPQHF,TRBV5-1,TRBJ1-5
CASSYSGGRYNEQFF,TRBV6-5,TRBJ2-1
CASSETTGGHEQFF,TRBV6-1,TRBJ2-1
CASSLEWDTGELFF,TRBV27,TRBJ2-2
CSASLLAGGWETQYF,TRBV20-1,TRBJ2-5
CASSPPTVSGDGYTF,TRBV28,TRBJ1-2
CAWRRQGSYEQYF,TRBV30,TRBJ2-7
CASSLEQGFANTEAFF,TRBV18,TRBJ1-1
CASSKGGRQGVHGYTF,TRBV27,TRBJ1-2
CASSGNRESYNSPLHF,TRBV5-1,TRBJ1-6
CASIADQGAQPQHF,TRBV28,TRBJ1-5
CASSLNGQGAAHEKLFF,TRBV27,TRBJ1-4
CASSPVGGEGEKLFF,TRBV7-2,TRBJ1-4
CASSLTGGFTGFYNEQFF,TRBV5-8,TRBJ2-1
CASSFLSEAIVYNEQFF,TRBV28,TRBJ2-1
CASSQPGQRETQYF,TRBV14,TRBJ2-5
CASSVWSGGPTDTQYF,TRBV9,TRBJ2-3
CASSRAGLAGMNTGELFF,TRBV3-1/TRBV3-2,TRBJ2-2
CASSWTRPPGETQYF,TRBV11-3,TRBJ2-5
CASSVTSGILYEQYF,TRBV7-2,TRBJ2-7
CASSRSREADYEQYF,TRBV5-4,TRBJ2-7
CASSQDRGGIEKLFF,TRBV4-2,TRBJ1-4
CASSHRTEWSNQPQHF,TRBV7-9,TRBJ1-5
CASSYGTANGYTF,TRBV6-5,TRBJ1-2
CATSVGLWGGMGNQPQHF,TRBV24-1,TRBJ1-5
CASSLSRGLFGVTQPPSTDTQYF,TRBV5-1,TRBJ2-3